The T cell receptor beta chain under discussion was sequenced for a study of blood T cell repertoires in COVID-19. The CDR3 is 13 residues long. Trimming took off 3 bases at V and 4 bases at J, with 12 bases between the two ends. Germline-derived CDR1 and CDR2 are GTSNPN and SVGIG (reference sequence). TCRdb keeps only in-frame clones here, not all; method: immunoSEQ multiplex PCR. The top ten hold approximately 10% of the sample, which has roughly 200,000 clones, roughly 76% seen once. The sequence derives from a middle-aged woman with COVID-19, enrolled during active disease. V gene TRBV30 combines with J gene TRBJ1-1, with D tentatively TRBD1 (6 bases). Sequencing was performed on peripheral blood. CDR3 coding DNA: TGTGCCTGGAGGTTAAAAGGGGGCACTGAAGCTTTCTTT. Amino acids: CAWRLKGGTEAFF.